This TCR beta chain was recovered during a study of blood T cell repertoires in COVID-19. Across the whole study: Samples taken during acute and convalescent COVID-19 were collected in the United States, Italy and Spain. PBMCs, B-cell-depleted T cells, or T cells provided the cDNA or gDNA that made up the material.

The table came from immunoSEQ multiplex PCR; TCRdb's copy has only in-frame clones and leaves some out. Seen here are about 240,000 clones, 80% to 90% observed once, and the top ten hold approximately 4.5%. V shed 4 bases and J 6 bases; nucleotides not matched to a gene: 7. The CDR3 is 14 amino acids. Germline V gene sequence: CDR1 GTSNPN, CDR2 SVGIG (reference sequence). The sequencing sample was made of peripheral blood. The chain links TRBV30 to TRBJ2-1; 9 bases match TRBD2. The TCR originated in a woman aged 70-85 years with acute or convalescent COVID-19. CDR3 amino acids: CAWMWRGGPNEQFF. CDR3 sequence (DNA): TGTGCCTGGATGTGGCGGGGGGGCCCCAATGAGCAGTTCTTC.